Given below is one TCR beta chain in context. Germline and junction disagree at one end, which may indicate a read error. In germline, CDR1 is SQVTM, CDR2 ANQGSEA. The CDR3 is 9 residues long. Each sample gave at least 7 million isolated PBMCs. This sample was included in a study of blood T cells in healthy people across ages. A second about 7 to 11 cycle PCR used barcoded and J-beta primers. Each of the cDNA molecules was tagged by a template-switch adaptor with 12 random nucleotides. TCRdb itself ran the 5' RACE reads through MiXCR, one entry per CDR3 protein. The sample includes some 900,000 distinct CDR3 sequences, around 26% seen only once; the top ten take roughly 17%.

The TCR sequence derives from a woman aged 80 or older in good health. The sample comprised blood. The rearrangement joins TRBV29-1 to TRBJ1-2, with D maybe TRBD1 (5 bases). The CDR3 spells CNVDRQGTF. The CDR3 DNA follows: TGCAACGTTGATAGGCAGGGAACCTTC.